This TCR beta chain was captured in a study of naive and memory T cell subsets (TCRdb year 2017). Describing the broader study: The study applied an open-source, UMI-based TCR alpha and beta sequencing pipeline to sorted naive and memory peripheral blood T cell subsets. The functional CMV T cell responses agreed completely with IgG serology results. RNA was DNase-treated and reverse transcribed with TCR constant-region primers, mostly using SuperScript III.

The library was prepared using UMI-ligation and nested PCR. The beta constant-region primer was an equimolar mix of two oligonucleotides covering both TRBC1 and TRBC2. Four rounds of PCR, combining the SP2 primer with nested alpha and beta constant-region primers, were used to amplify the ligated cDNA. A single-stranded oligonucleotide carrying the SP2 primer and a 12-nucleotide UMI was ligated to the 3' end of the cDNA by T4 RNA ligase 1. The ligation reaction was incubated at 16°C for about 18-24 hours. To avoid over-amplification, PCR2 was usually performed as a SYBR Green qPCR and halted once a predetermined threshold was reached. Agencourt AMPure XP magnetic beads were used for all purifications after the first. Library amounts were measured by Qubit and library quality was assessed on a TapeStation, where the main peak was expected at around 650 bp. Pooled libraries were sequenced on an Illumina MiSeq using v2 2x251 paired-end kits, and typically roughly 0.9-2.2 million reads were obtained per sample. Libraries were pooled at 3 to 4 nM per sample, and roughly 4.5-8% PhiX was added to improve cluster recognition. The original pipeline was this. Decombinator assigned V and J genes to Demultiplexor-processed FASTQ reads by tag matching, allowing a single base-pair mismatch. Collapsinator relied on UMIs to fix sequencing errors as well as frequency errors caused by PCR heterogeneity. TCRs were translated and CDR3s were extracted from the conserved cysteine to the FGXG phenylalanine by CDR3Translator, with non-productive sequences being flagged. Gini, Shannon entropy and inverse Simpson indices were calculated on repertoires that had been subsampled to equal numbers of UMI-defined TCRs. Clonotype abundance distributions were fitted to a power law by maximum likelihood within the linear range. On one naive CD8 sample, the pipeline and MIGEC gave similar UMI counts, unique TCR numbers and clonal distributions. Repertoires were searched for about 7,000 CMV-associated CDR3 sequences compiled from VDJdb and a published dataset. TCRdb applied fastp at Q25 and MiXCR to the public reads, then kept only in-frame beta chains. CDR3 protein sequences are deduplicated, and each keeps its most common genes and DNA. These V and J calls originate from TCRdb's pipeline instead of the authors' own analysis. The sample includes 95,000 to 150,000 distinct CDR3 sequences, with around 35% observed a single time. Around 0.92% of the sample rests with the top ten.

The paper's findings and limits, for the study overall: Gini index rose and Shannon and inverse Simpson diversity fell from naive through CM, EM and EMRA in both CD4 and CD8 cells. Clonotypes were defined as single alpha or beta chain sequences, not paired alpha/beta receptors. After error correction, over 90% of naive TCR sequences appeared only once, giving much steeper abundance distributions than memory subsets. The repertoire findings for the naive and memory subsets could not be validated against a ground truth, as none was available. RNA-based TCR counts may be affected by expression changes linked to T cell activation and differentiation. TCR abundance followed a power law with an exponent that was different for naive and memory subsets but consistent across the three individuals.

From the second PCR step on, the TCR alpha and beta chain libraries were amplified in separate reactions. The CMV status of each donor was determined by measuring IFNgamma production from CD4+ T cells after fresh PBMCs had been stimulated overnight with CMV viral lysate. Using Miltenyi beads, CD4 T cells were first positively selected, and CD8 T cells were then positively selected from the CD4-negative fraction. Cells stained for CD3, CD4, CD8, CD45RA, CD27 and a live/dead dye were sorted on a BD Aria II into four subsets by CD45RA and CD27. Three healthy volunteers provided blood, and the blood of each volunteer was split into CD4 and CD8 T cells and then into four differentiation subsets. Approximately 120 ml of peripheral blood was collected from each donor, and PBMC were isolated by Ficoll-Paque PLUS density-gradient centrifugation. After sorting, cells were lysed in RLT buffer, RNA was extracted using a Qiagen RNeasy kit, and the extracted RNA was stored at -80 degrees C.

Details on this clonotype: Which antigen it targets is not known. No much larger clone exists at a distance of one base, and base qualities are not known.

Material: central memory CD4+ T cells from blood. Per the publication, the cell subset or site label means: central memory, CD45RA- CD27+. The clonotype comes from a human donor in good health.

The DNA is TGTGCCAGCACAAGGGGAGCCTTGGGACAGGCGTTACTCGGAGAGGACACCATATATTTT. It encodes CASTRGALGQALLGEDTIYF. Rearrangement joined TRBV12-3 or TRBV12-4 to TRBJ1-3, and 8 bases in between align with TRBD1. The CDR3 goes from the cysteine to the phenylalanine over 20 residues. Only the CDR3 portion is preserved as DNA: 60 bases, with reading frame beginning at the first base. The germline V end is reduced by 7 bases and the J end by 8 bases; junction bases left unmatched: 28.